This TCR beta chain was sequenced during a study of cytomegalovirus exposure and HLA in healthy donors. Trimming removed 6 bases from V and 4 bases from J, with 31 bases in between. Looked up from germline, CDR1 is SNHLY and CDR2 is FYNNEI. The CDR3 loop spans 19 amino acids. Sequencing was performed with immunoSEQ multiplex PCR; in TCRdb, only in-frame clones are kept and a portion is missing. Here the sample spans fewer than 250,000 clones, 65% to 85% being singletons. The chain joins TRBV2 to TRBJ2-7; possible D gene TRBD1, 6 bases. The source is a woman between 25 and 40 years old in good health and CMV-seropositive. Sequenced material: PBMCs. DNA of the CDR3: TGTGCCAGCAGACCCTCAGCCGAGGGCAGGGGATTTTCTTTTTACGAGCAGTACTTC. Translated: CASRPSAEGRGFSFYEQYF.